A single sample is the source of the 20 T cell receptor beta chains below, sequenced in a study of T cell clonality in common variable immunodeficiency. The method was immunoSEQ multiplex PCR; TCRdb's version includes in-frame clones alone and lacks a portion of them. The data show under 45,000 clones, with none appearing a single time. Sequenced sample: peripheral blood mononuclear cells. Receptor source: a person between 18 and 70 years old in good health.

This clone was detected many times. The read finishes 3 residues shy of the CDR3 end, and the germline J gene is used to complete it. The V and J genes are TRBV5-1 and TRBJ2-3, with 8 nucleotides matching TRBD1. Per germline, CDR1 SGHRS and CDR2 YFSETQ. V dropped 4 bases and J dropped 6; count of bases not matched to a gene: 10. The length of the CDR3 is 15 residues. The CDR3 protein is CASSSGQGQGDTQYF. CDR3 bases read: TGCGCCAGCAGCAGCGGACAGGGCCAGGGGGATACG.

This clone has ten or more counts. The sequenced fragment ends 3 residues before the CDR3 boundary, so the rest is inferred from the germline J gene. This chain joins TRBV18 and TRBJ2-2, with 10 bases identical to TRBD1. Germline V gene lookup returns CDR1 KGHSH and CDR2 LQKENI. The V segment lost 3 bases and the J segment 2 bases; nucleotides outside the gene matches: 9. CDR3 length equals 18 residues. This CDR3 reads CASSPLTGGYSNTGELFF. The sequenced part of the CDR3 DNA is TGTGCCAGCTCACCCCTGACAGGGGGCTATTCCAACACCGGGGAG. The complete variable domain, with remaining parts taken from reference TRBV18 and TRBJ2-2, reads NAGVMQNPRHLVRRRGQEARLRCSPMKGHSHVYWYRQLPEEGLKFMVYLQKENIIDESGMPKERFSAEFPKEGPSILRIQQVVRGDSAAYFCASSPLTGGYSNTGELFFGEGSRLTVL.

This clone was observed many times. The sequence runs out 3 residues before the end of the CDR3; the remainder is reconstructed from the germline J gene. This sequence joins TRBV13 and TRBJ2-1, with TRBD2 identical over 8 bases. Germline CDR1 reads PRHDT; CDR2 reads FYEKMQ (reference sequence). V shed 5 bases and J 2 bases; nucleotides not matched to a gene: 5. The CDR3 contains 15 residues. CDR3 protein: CASSPGAGAYNEQFF. The part of the CDR3 DNA that was read is TGTGCCAGCAGCCCCGGAGCGGGAGCCTACAATGAG. The variable domain in full, with the rest retrieved from reference TRBV13 and TRBJ2-1, is AAGVIQSPRHLIKEKRETATLKCYPIPRHDTVYWYQQGPGQDPQFLISFYEKMQSDKGSIPDRFSAQQFSDYHSELNMSSLELGDSALYFCASSPGAGAYNEQFFGPGTRLTVL.

The table lists this clone with many counts. The read ends 3 residues before the CDR3 terminus; that terminus is restored from the germline J gene. This chain joins TRBV2 and TRBJ2-7; D is possibly TRBD1 (5 bases). The CDR3 covers 14 residues. Germline values: CDR1 SNHLY, CDR2 FYNNEI. V was pared by 2 bases and J by 0 bases, with 8 bases between. CDR3 DNA (partial): TGTGCCAGCAGTGAAAGACAGAGCTCCTACGAG. Translation gives CASSERQSSYE. From start to end, the CDR3 is CASSERQSSYEQYF. Looking up the rest from reference TRBV2 and TRBJ2-7 gives the full variable domain: EPEVTQTPSHQVTQMGQEVILRCVPISNHLYFYWYRQILGQKVEFLVSFYNNEISEKSEIFDDQFSVERPDGSNFTLKIRSTKLEDSAMYFCASSERQSSYEQYFGPGTRLTVT.

A note on this clone: The DNA ends 3 residues before the CDR3 does, and the rest of the CDR3 is filled in from the germline J gene. The genes are TRBV19 and TRBJ1-4, with 9 positions matching TRBD1. The CDR3 consists of 14 residues. The germline CDR1 and CDR2 sequences are LNHDA and SQIVND (reference sequence). Losses at the gene ends were 4 bases for V and 6 bases for J; bases not matched to a gene: 3. CDR3: CASSTQGAYEKLFF. The part of the CDR3 DNA that was read is TGTGCCAGTAGTACACAGGGGGCATATGAAAAA.

Many counts were recorded for this clone. The read ends 3 residues early relative to the CDR3; the germline J gene fills the gap. The chain joins TRBV5-1 to TRBJ2-7, with 9 nucleotides matching TRBD2. Trimming removed 6 bases from V and 5 bases from J; junction bases left unmatched: 15. The length of the CDR3 is 16 residues. Germline-derived CDR1 and CDR2 are SGHRS and YFSETQ. CDR3: CASNHRPGLATDEQYF. Incomplete CDR3 DNA: TGCGCCAGCAACCATAGACCGGGACTAGCAACTGACGAG. The full variable domain, rest sourced from reference TRBV5-1 and TRBJ2-7, is KAGVTQTPRYLIKTRGQQVTLSCSPISGHRSVSWYQQTPGQGLQFLFEYFSETQRNKGNFPGRFSGRQFSNSRSEMNVSTLELGDSALYLCASNHRPGLATDEQYFGPGTRLTVT.

This clone was counted ten times or more. The CDR3 end is not reached by the read, which stops 3 residues before it; the germline J gene fills it in. V and J are TRBV20-1 and TRBJ1-1, with TRBD1 matching over 11 bases. The CDR3 length is 15 residues. In germline, CDR1 is DFQATT, CDR2 SNEGSKA (reference sequence). V dropped 5 bases and J dropped 0; count of bases not matched to a gene: 5. The covered CDR3 bases are TGCAGTGCTCGGGACAGGGGGAGGGTGAACACTGAA. Encoded protein: CSARDRGRVNTE. The CDR3, in full, reads CSARDRGRVNTEAFF.

This clone was counted between two and nine times. The read terminates 3 residues ahead of where the CDR3 ends, so the germline J gene completes it. This rearrangement joins TRBV2 to TRBJ1-2, with 7 bases matching TRBD1. In germline, CDR1 is SNHLY, CDR2 FYNNEI. This CDR3 spans 16 amino acids. With 6 bases clipped from V and 5 bases from J, the junction kept 15 bases outside the gene matches. The CDR3 loop reads CASSPDNRGSGYGYTF. The part of the CDR3 DNA that was read is TGTGCCAGCAGCCCGGATAACAGGGGATCGGGATATGGC.

This clone was recorded at least ten times. The CDR3 end falls 3 residues outside the read, so it is completed with the germline J gene. The rearrangement links TRBV20-1 to TRBJ2-5; 10 nucleotides agree with TRBD2. Germline V gene lookup returns CDR1 DFQATT and CDR2 SNEGSKA (reference sequence). With V trimmed by 2 bases and J by 2 bases, 5 bases remained unmatched. This CDR3 spans 15 amino acids. The CDR3 protein is CSARSGTSVQETQYF. The covered CDR3 bases are TGCAGTGCTAGATCCGGGACTAGCGTACAAGAGACC.

At least ten counts were recorded for this clone. With the read ending 3 residues before the CDR3 end, the germline J gene is used to fill in that end. V is TRBV20-1 and J is TRBJ2-1; the match to TRBD2 covers 10 bases. Trimming at V came to 8 bases and at J to 8 bases, leaving 18 bases not matched to a gene. Germline assignment: CDR1 DFQATT and CDR2 SNEGSKA (reference sequence). The CDR3 is made up of 16 amino acids. CDR3 region: CSPLARSGRAVDEQFF. The DNA read from the CDR3 is TGCAGTCCGTTAGCCCGAAGCGGGAGGGCCGTGGATGAG.

This clone showed up many times. Read sequence stops 3 residues before the CDR3 end, and the germline J gene provides the missing end. V is TRBV28 and J is TRBJ2-1, with 12 bases matching TRBD2. The CDR3 has 16 residues. Germline CDR1 is MDHEN and CDR2 is SYDVKM. The V segment lost 6 bases and the J segment 2 bases; nucleotides outside the gene matches: 5. The CDR3 bases that were read are TGTGCCAGCAGCCCCCCTAGCGGGAGGGCCTACAATGAG. Protein product: CASSPPSGRAYNE. From start to end, the CDR3 is CASSPPSGRAYNEQFF.

This clone was observed many times. This CDR3 reads CASSPDSVTYEQYF. The sequenced part of the CDR3 DNA is TGTGCCAGCTCACCGGACAGCGTTACCTACGAG. The chain links TRBV18 to TRBJ2-7; a weak D match, TRBD1 (6 bases). The read finishes 3 residues shy of the CDR3 end, and the germline J gene is used to complete it. The CDR3 has 14 residues. With 3 bases removed from V and 2 bases from J, the gap between germline ends came to 11 bases. CDR1 and CDR2 (germline): KGHSH, LQKENI.

CDR3 DNA, as far as it was read: TGTGCCAGCAGCTCGACTAGCGGGAGCTGGAATGAG. Residues: CASSSTSGSWNE. The complete CDR3 protein is CASSSTSGSWNEQFF. The chain has TRBV7-9 and TRBJ2-1, with TRBD2 matching 12 bases. The read stops 3 residues short of the end of the CDR3; the missing end is completed from the germline J gene. The CDR3 contains 15 residues. CDR1 SEHNR and CDR2 FQNEAQ come from the germline V gene (reference sequence). Losses at the gene ends were 4 bases for V and 7 bases for J; bases not matched to a gene: 5.

This clone was counted ten times or more. The read terminates 3 residues before the CDR3 end, so the remaining end is supplied by the germline J gene. This rearrangement joins TRBV28 to TRBJ2-3; 9 bases map to TRBD1. V trimming: 3 bases; J trimming: 2 bases; junction bases outside the gene matches: 12. The CDR3 is 18 amino acids. CDR1 and CDR2 (germline): MDHEN, SYDVKM. The CDR3: CASSFGTGRDYYTDTQYF. The CDR3 bases that were read are TGTGCCAGCAGTTTTGGGACAGGGAGGGATTATTACACAGATACG.

This clone was seen at least ten times. The read terminates 3 residues before the CDR3 end, so the remaining end is supplied by the germline J gene. The chain combines TRBV19 with TRBJ1-2; TRBD1 might be the D (6 bases). CDR1 LNHDA and CDR2 SQIVND come from the germline V gene (reference sequence). There are 13 residues in the CDR3. The CDR3 region is CASRRRGKRGYTF. Partial CDR3 DNA: TGTGCCAGTCGTCGAAGGGGGAAGCGGGGC.

This clone was detected ten times or more. The read comes to an end 3 residues before the CDR3 does, leaving the germline J gene to fill in the end. This rearrangement joins TRBV7-6 to TRBJ2-1, with D tentatively TRBD2 (6 bases). The germline CDR1 and CDR2 sequences are SGHVS and FNYEAQ. V dropped 1 base and J dropped 9 bases, with 16 bases sitting between them. CDR3 size: 15 residues. CDR3 region: CASSLGSGAVGEQFF. The sequenced CDR3 bases are TGTGCCAGCAGCTTAGGTTCGGGAGCGGTTGGTGAG.

This clone was recorded many times. The CDR3 end lies 3 residues beyond the end of the read and is filled in from the germline J gene. J is TRBJ1-1 and V is TRBV20-1; D may be TRBD1 (6 bases). This CDR3 contains 13 residues. With 5 bases removed from V and 4 bases from J, the gap between germline ends came to 14 bases. CDR1 and CDR2 from the germline V gene are DFQATT and SNEGSKA (reference sequence). Here the CDR3 reads CSAHTGSGTEAFF. The part of the CDR3 DNA that was read is TGCAGTGCTCATACAGGGTCGGGCACTGAA.

At least ten counts were recorded for this clone. The read is 3 residues too short to cover the CDR3 end, so that end is filled in from the germline J gene. This rearrangement joins TRBV20-1 to TRBJ1-6; D is unresolved. Germline V gene sequence: CDR1 DFQATT, CDR2 SNEGSKA (reference sequence). The V gene lost 6 bases and the J gene lost 6 bases, with 18 bases spanning the gap. This CDR3 is 15 amino acids long. CDR3 bases read: TGCAGTGCCTCGGCTCTAGGAGAATCTAATTCACCC. Encoded protein: CSASALGESNSP. The full CDR3 reads CSASALGESNSPLHF.

This clone was observed many times. The read ends 3 residues before the CDR3 terminus; that terminus is restored from the germline J gene. The genes are TRBV5-6 and TRBJ1-2; TRBD1 matches at 7 bases. The CDR3 is made up of 14 amino acids. Germline CDR1 and CDR2: SGHDT and YYEEEE. CDR3 loop: CASIITGTAGGYTF. CDR3 DNA, as far as it was read: TGTGCCAGCATCATAACCGGGACAGCGGGCGGC.

This clone was recorded many times. The CDR3 spells CAWRGSYGYTF. The covered CDR3 bases are TGTGCCTGGAGAGGGTCTTACGGC. V and J are TRBV30 and TRBJ1-2; D is uncertain. With the read ending 3 residues before the CDR3 end, the germline J gene is used to fill in that end. The CDR3 covers 11 residues. Germline CDR1 GTSNPN, CDR2 SVGIG (reference sequence).